These T cell receptor beta chains were read from a single sample in a study of T-cell reconstitution after alpha-beta-depleted transplantation in children. Via MiXCR, TCRdb re-called the PCR reads, giving one row per CDR3 protein. The data show around 340,000 distinct CDR3 sequences, about an eighth seen once. The material sequenced was PBMCs, taken from the stem cell graft. These receptors were obtained from a human donor who donated a stem cell graft to a child with Fanconi anemia. Both conserved end residues are part of each CDR3. D genes are given only for firm matches. Part of the rows lack a size; the others show once, few, many or a class for expanded clones.

TRBV6-5,.,few,TRBJ1-5,14,CASSFRQSNQPQHF,TGTGCCAGCAGTTTCCGACAGAGCAATCAGCCCCAGCATTTT
TRBV27,.,many,TRBJ1-1,14,CASSLTGIATEAFF,TGTGCCAGCAGTTTGACGGGGATAGCTACTGAAGCTTTCTTT
TRBV7-9,.,.,TRBJ1-2,14,CASSSRGPDYGYTF,TGTGCCAGCAGCTCGCGAGGACCGGACTATGGCTACACCTTC
TRBV5-1,.,few,TRBJ2-3,14,CASSLAGDGDTQYF,TGCGCCAGCAGCTTGGCCGGCGATGGGGATACGCAGTATTTT
TRBV5-1,.,few,TRBJ2-1,12,CASMDTYNEQFF,TGCGCCAGCATGGACACCTACAATGAGCAGTTCTTC
TRBV11-3,TRBD1,.,TRBJ2-1,15,CASSLEGTGLGEQFF,TGTGCCAGCAGCTTAGAGGGGACAGGTCTCGGTGAGCAGTTCTTC
TRBV5-1,TRBD2,few,TRBJ2-5,15,CASSLGRGGPETQYF,TGCGCCAGCAGCTTGGGCCGGGGGGGCCCAGAGACCCAGTACTTC
TRBV11-1,.,.,TRBJ2-2,17,CASSHARRGLYTGELFF,TGTGCCAGCAGCCACGCGCGGAGGGGGCTGTACACCGGGGAGCTGTTTTTT
TRBV7-9,.,many,TRBJ2-2,15,CASSLGVSNTGELFF,TGTGCCAGCAGCTTGGGGGTGTCAAACACCGGGGAGCTGTTTTTT
TRBV6-1,.,many,TRBJ1-5,17,CASRQPLRQSGNQPQHF,TGTGCCAGCAGGCAGCCCTTACGACAGAGCGGGAATCAGCCCCAGCATTTT
TRBV20-1,.,.,TRBJ2-5,12,CSASPGIETQYF,TGCAGTGCTAGTCCGGGGATTGAGACCCAGTACTTC
TRBV6-1,.,many,TRBJ1-1,14,CASRDTGQWTEAFF,TGTGCCAGCAGAGATACTGGACAGTGGACTGAAGCTTTCTTT
TRBV27,TRBD1,.,TRBJ1-1,17,CASWGTGGQRGEDEAFF,TGTGCCAGCTGGGGGACAGGGGGACAGCGGGGTGAAGATGAAGCTTTCTTT
TRBV28,TRBD1,.,TRBJ2-3,16,CASSPYGTGRTDTQYF,TGTGCCAGCAGCCCATACGGGACAGGGCGAACAGATACGCAGTATTTT
TRBV5-1,.,many,TRBJ2-2,15,CASSLETPGTGELFF,TGCGCCAGCAGCTTGGAAACCCCAGGAACCGGGGAGCTGTTTTTT
TRBV5-1,TRBD1,.,TRBJ2-1,14,CASSYRDSNNEQFF,TGCGCCAGCAGCTACCGGGACAGCAACAATGAGCAGTTCTTC
TRBV7-2,.,many,TRBJ2-4,13,CASSPEGGNIQYF,TGTGCCAGCAGCCCCGAGGGGGGAAACATTCAGTACTTC
TRBV7-3,.,.,TRBJ1-1,13,CASSKVRDTEAFF,TGTGCCAGCAGCAAGGTCCGGGACACTGAAGCTTTCTTT
TRBV27,TRBD1,.,TRBJ1-3,14,CASRRTGTGNTIYF,TGTGCCAGCAGGAGGACAGGGACTGGAAACACCATATATTTT
TRBV7-2,.,few,TRBJ2-7,14,CASSRSRLFGEQYF,TGTGCCAGCAGCCGGAGTAGATTGTTCGGCGAGCAGTACTTC
TRBV20-1,.,many,TRBJ1-1,13,CSARGGLATLALF,TGCAGTGCTAGAGGGGGGCTGGCCACCCTGGCTCTCTTT
TRBV7-2,TRBD1,few,TRBJ1-2,13,CASSQGQDYGYTF,TGTGCCAGCAGCCAGGGACAGGACTATGGCTACACCTTC
TRBV6-1,.,.,TRBJ1-5,16,CASRPTSGGLHQPQHF,TGTGCCAGCAGGCCTACTTCCGGGGGTTTACATCAGCCCCAGCATTTT
TRBV12-3/TRBV12-4,TRBD1,few,TRBJ2-6,17,CASRSGQGAYGANVLTF,TGTGCCAGCAGATCCGGACAGGGGGCTTATGGGGCCAACGTCCTGACTTTC
TRBV10-3,.,.,TRBJ1-1,15,CATAPGGRYSAEAFF,TGTGCCACCGCCCCGGGTGGGAGGTATTCGGCTGAAGCTTTCTTT
TRBV6-5,.,many,TRBJ1-1,13,CASSKGTNTEAFF,TGTGCCAGCAGCAAAGGGACGAACACTGAAGCTTTCTTT
TRBV10-3,.,many,TRBJ1-2,13,CAIRVGSNYGYTF,TGTGCCATCAGGGTCGGTTCGAACTATGGCTACACCTTC
TRBV5-1,.,.,TRBJ2-1,17,CASSLVPPSDRYNEQFF,TGCGCCAGCAGCTTGGTCCCCCCCAGCGACCGTTACAATGAGCAGTTCTTC
TRBV12-3/TRBV12-4,.,.,TRBJ1-3,13,CASSLVGGNTIYF,TGTGCCAGCAGTTTGGTAGGGGGAAACACCATATATTTT
TRBV7-9,.,.,TRBJ1-1,12,CASSLVNAEAFF,TGTGCCAGCAGCTTAGTTAACGCTGAAGCTTTCTTT
TRBV5-1,.,.,TRBJ1-3,15,CASSLDLLSGNTIYF,TGCGCCAGCAGCTTGGACCTCCTCTCTGGAAACACCATATATTTT
TRBV5-4,.,few,TRBJ2-1,13,CASSLERGNEQFF,TGTGCCAGCAGCCTGGAGCGAGGGAATGAGCAGTTCTTC
TRBV3-1,.,.,TRBJ1-3,13,CASSSLRGNTIYF,TGTGCCAGCAGCAGCCTACGGGGAAACACCATATATTTT
TRBV5-1,TRBD2,few,TRBJ2-1,13,CASNPSGGNEQFF,TGCGCCAGCAATCCCAGCGGGGGAAATGAGCAGTTCTTC
TRBV6-1,TRBD1,few,TRBJ1-5,15,CASNKGTGPNQPQHF,TGTGCCAGCAATAAGGGGACAGGGCCTAATCAGCCCCAGCATTTT
TRBV7-2,.,.,TRBJ1-1,15,CASSQLITANTEAFF,TGTGCCAGCAGCCAACTCATTACCGCGAACACTGAAGCTTTCTTT
TRBV25-1,.,.,TRBJ2-1,14,CASSREGFGNEQFF,TGTGCCAGCAGTAGGGAAGGATTCGGCAATGAGCAGTTCTTC
TRBV18,.,many,TRBJ2-5,12,CASSPTQETQYF,TGTGCCAGCTCTCCGACACAAGAGACCCAGTACTTC
TRBV3-1,TRBD1,many,TRBJ2-3,15,CASSLGTGEIDTQYF,TGTGCCAGCAGCCTCGGGACAGGGGAGATAGATACGCAGTATTTT
TRBV11-3,.,many,TRBJ2-7,19,CASSLFFVRETSIAYEQYF,TGTGCCAGCAGCTTGTTTTTTGTCAGGGAGACTTCGATCGCCTACGAGCAGTACTTC
TRBV12-3/TRBV12-4,.,.,TRBJ1-2,14,CASSLRGVGYGYTF,TGTGCCAGCAGTTTACGGGGGGTTGGCTATGGCTACACCTTC
TRBV20-1,.,.,TRBJ1-1,13,CSAYALDRTEAFF,TGCAGTGCTTATGCCTTGGATAGGACTGAAGCTTTCTTT
TRBV7-9,.,few,TRBJ1-1,12,CASSFNRAEAFF,TGTGCCAGCAGCTTTAACAGGGCTGAAGCTTTCTTT
TRBV29-1,.,.,TRBJ1-2,10,CSVQSGTVFF,TGCAGCGTTCAATCGGGGACCGTGTTCTTC
TRBV10-1,.,many,TRBJ2-5,13,CASSEGPQETQYF,TGCGCCAGCAGTGAGGGGCCCCAAGAGACCCAGTACTTC
TRBV5-1,.,few,TRBJ2-5,14,CASSLAAGQETQYF,TGCGCCAGCAGCTTGGCCGCTGGCCAAGAGACCCAGTACTTC
TRBV6-5,.,few,TRBJ1-2,13,CASSYSGDVGYTF,TGTGCCAGCAGTTACTCGGGAGACGTCGGCTACACCTTC
TRBV12-3/TRBV12-4,.,.,TRBJ1-1,14,CASSLRGSGTEAFF,TGTGCCAGCAGCCTTAGGGGCTCCGGCACTGAAGCTTTCTTT
TRBV12-3/TRBV12-4,TRBD1,few,TRBJ1-4,14,CASSPGTGPEKLFF,TGTGCCAGCAGTCCCGGGACAGGCCCTGAAAAACTGTTTTTT
TRBV12-3/TRBV12-4,.,many,TRBJ2-3,15,CASTDRGLYTDTQYF,TGTGCCAGCACGGACCGAGGACTCTACACAGATACGCAGTATTTT
TRBV4-3,.,few,TRBJ2-3,13,CASSQDVADTQYF,TGCGCCAGCAGCCAAGATGTGGCAGATACGCAGTATTTT
TRBV9,.,.,TRBJ2-3,13,CASSINRRDTQYF,TGTGCCAGCAGCATCAACCGAAGAGATACGCAGTATTTT